The sequence of this T cell receptor beta chain was determined in a study of shared clonotypes between healthy human individuals. Points from the study as a whole: Sharing of clonotypes among donors was expected to vary with sequencing depth. Compared with memory subsets, naive subsets generally had larger estimated richness. The generation probabilities recorded for non-shared clonotypes fell below those of clonotypes shared by all four donors.

The CDR3 is 14 residues long. A word on this clone: Antigen unknown.

Profiled with immunoSEQ multiplex PCR; TCRdb holds only in-frame clones, not every one. The top ten clones hold approximately 0.062% of a sample with around 550,000 clones, about 96% of them seen once. Input material: naive CD4+ T cells sorted from blood. Regarding subset: CD45RA+ positively selected. This TCR derives from a woman aged 30 to 39 in good health. The chain has TRBV21-1 and TRBJ2-7; TRBD2, the D gene given by the table, was not confirmed from the DNA. TRBV21-1 is a pseudogene segment. CDR3 residues: CASGGLWVIYEQYF. The CDR3 DNA reads TGTGCCAGCGGCGGACTGTGGGTTATCTACGAGCAGTACTTC.